This T cell receptor beta chain was retrieved from a study of cytomegalovirus exposure and HLA in healthy donors. Study results and limitations: When a later analysis was performed, an Asian-associated ancestry cluster reportedly had fewer N-insertions than the roughly 690-donor mean. In a later analysis, HLA-C alleles had the fewest associated TCRs, DRB1 alleles the most. CMV serostatus alone was available as immune exposure information.

This clone was detected once. Its target is unknown. At one end the junction does not follow the germline gene, possibly because of a read error. PCR amplification relied on 60 Vbeta primers (plus 13 Jbeta primers). Per the original data handling: In a later analysis, the count reached 74 million or so unique TCR beta chains, with around 11 million shared. Clones were sequenced by immunoSEQ multiplex PCR, and TCRdb holds only the in-frame ones, with some missing. D and trimming were read from the DNA, whereas the V and J calls and clone size are those reported in that table. Among about 130,000 clones, 83% were seen once, and the ten largest hold 1.5% to 1.9%. The V gene's germline CDR1 is SEHNR and CDR2 FQNEAQ (reference sequence). This CDR3 has 14 amino acids.

The genes are TRBV7-9 and TRBJ1-1, with unresolved D. This TCR derives from a middle-aged man in good health and CMV-seronegative. Source material: PBMCs. CDR3 in amino acids: CASTLLRTNTEAFF. In DNA form, the CDR3 reads TGTGCCAGCACCTTACTCCGGACTAACACTGAAGCTTTCTTT.